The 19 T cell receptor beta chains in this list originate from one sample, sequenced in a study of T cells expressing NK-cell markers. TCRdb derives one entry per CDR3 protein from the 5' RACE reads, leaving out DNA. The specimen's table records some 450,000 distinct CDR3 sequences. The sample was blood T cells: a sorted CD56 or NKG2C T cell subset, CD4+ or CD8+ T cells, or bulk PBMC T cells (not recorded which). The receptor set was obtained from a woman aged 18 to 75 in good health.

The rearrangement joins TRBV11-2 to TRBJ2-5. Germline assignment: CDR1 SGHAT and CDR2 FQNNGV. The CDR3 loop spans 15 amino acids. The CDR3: CASSLELGSQETQYF.

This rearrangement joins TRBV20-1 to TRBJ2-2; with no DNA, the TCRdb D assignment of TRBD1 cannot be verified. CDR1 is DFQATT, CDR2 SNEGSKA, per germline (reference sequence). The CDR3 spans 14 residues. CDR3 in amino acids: CSARSQGATGELFF.

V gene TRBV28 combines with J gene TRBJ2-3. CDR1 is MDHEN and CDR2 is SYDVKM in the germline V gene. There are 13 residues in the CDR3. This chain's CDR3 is CATSGQNSDTQYF.

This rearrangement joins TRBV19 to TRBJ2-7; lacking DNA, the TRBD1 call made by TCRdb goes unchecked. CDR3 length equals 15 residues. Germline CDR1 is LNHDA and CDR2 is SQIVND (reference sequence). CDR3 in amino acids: CASSIPGQGTYEQYF.

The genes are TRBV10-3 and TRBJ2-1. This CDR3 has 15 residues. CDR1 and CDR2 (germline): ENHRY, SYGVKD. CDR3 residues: CAISEGPSSYNEQFF.

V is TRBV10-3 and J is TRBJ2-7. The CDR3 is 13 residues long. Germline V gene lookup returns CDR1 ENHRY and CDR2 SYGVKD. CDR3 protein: CAISAGSSYEQYF.

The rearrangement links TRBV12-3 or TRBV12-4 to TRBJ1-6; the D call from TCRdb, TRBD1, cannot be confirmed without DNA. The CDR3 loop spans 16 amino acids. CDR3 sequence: CASSSPAGRANSPLHF.

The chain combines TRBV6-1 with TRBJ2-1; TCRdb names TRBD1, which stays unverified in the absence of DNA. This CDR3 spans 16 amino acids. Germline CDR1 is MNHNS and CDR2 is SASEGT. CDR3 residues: CASYRTQGAVGNEQFF.

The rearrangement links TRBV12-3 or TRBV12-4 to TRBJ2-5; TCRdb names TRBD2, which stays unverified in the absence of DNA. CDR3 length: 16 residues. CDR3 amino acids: CASKPPRGDPSETQYF.

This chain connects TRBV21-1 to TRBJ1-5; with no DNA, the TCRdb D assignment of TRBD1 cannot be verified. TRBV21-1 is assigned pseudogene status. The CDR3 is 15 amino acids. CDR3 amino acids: CASRRQGGSNQPQHF.

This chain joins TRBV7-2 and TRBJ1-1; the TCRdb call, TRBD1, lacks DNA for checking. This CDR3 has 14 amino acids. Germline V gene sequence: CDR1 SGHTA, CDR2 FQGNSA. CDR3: CASSLWGQNTEAFF.

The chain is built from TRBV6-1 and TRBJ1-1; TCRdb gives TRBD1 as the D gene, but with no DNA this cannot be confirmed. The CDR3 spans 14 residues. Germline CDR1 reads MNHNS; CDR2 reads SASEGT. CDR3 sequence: CASSPPGHNTEAFF.

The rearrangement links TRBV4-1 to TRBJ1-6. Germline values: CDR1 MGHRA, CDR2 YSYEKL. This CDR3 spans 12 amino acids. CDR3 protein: CASSQINSPLHF.

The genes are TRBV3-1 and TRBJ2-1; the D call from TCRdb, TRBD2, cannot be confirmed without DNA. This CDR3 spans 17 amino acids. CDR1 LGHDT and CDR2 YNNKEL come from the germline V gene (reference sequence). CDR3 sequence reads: CASSQEKAGLRYNEQFF.

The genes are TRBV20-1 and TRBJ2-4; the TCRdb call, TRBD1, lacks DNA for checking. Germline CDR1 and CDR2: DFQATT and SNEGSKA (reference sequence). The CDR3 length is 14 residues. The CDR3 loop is CSASAAGGSSIQYF.

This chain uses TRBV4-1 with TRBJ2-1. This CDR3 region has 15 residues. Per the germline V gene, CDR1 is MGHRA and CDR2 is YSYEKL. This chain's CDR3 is CASSSLGSSYNEQFF.

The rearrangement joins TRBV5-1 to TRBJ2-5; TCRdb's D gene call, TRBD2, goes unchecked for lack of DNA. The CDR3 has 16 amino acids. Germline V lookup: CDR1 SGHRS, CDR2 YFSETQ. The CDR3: CASSFGLAGDTETQYF.

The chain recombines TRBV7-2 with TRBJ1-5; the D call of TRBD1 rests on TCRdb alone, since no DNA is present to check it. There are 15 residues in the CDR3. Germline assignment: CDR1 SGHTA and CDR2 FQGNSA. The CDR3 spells CASSPWTGDNQPQHF.

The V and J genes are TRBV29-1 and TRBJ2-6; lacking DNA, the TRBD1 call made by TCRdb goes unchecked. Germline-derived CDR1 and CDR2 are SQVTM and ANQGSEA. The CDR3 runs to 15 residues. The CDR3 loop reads CSVDVTGGGANVLTF.